This T cell receptor beta chain appears in the sequencing data of a study of shared clonotypes between healthy human individuals. Trimming took 5 bases from V and 5 from J, leaving 9 bases between them. The germline V gene encodes CDR1 MNHEY and CDR2 SMNVEV (reference sequence). The CDR3 covers 13 residues. Produced via immunoSEQ multiplex PCR; TCRdb's table is partial and in-frame only. The sample consists of some 2 million clones, about 95% of them appearing once. The naive CD8 fraction comprised CD45RO-negative cells positively selected for CCR7 and excluded terminally differentiated effector memory CD45RA+ cells. All of the donors resided in Nashville, Tennessee, and each was a Caucasian adult.

Sequenced input: naive CD8+ T cells sorted from blood. This clonotype was obtained from a man between 18 and 35 years old in good health. This chain links TRBV27 with TRBJ1-4; D ambiguous. The CDR3: CASSTKRNEKLFF. Written as DNA, the CDR3 is TGTGCCAGCAGTACCAAAAGAAATGAAAAACTGTTTTTT.